The rows below give T cell receptor beta chains drawn from one sample of a study of T cells in Graves' hyperthyroidism and ophthalmopathy. TCRdb itself ran the multiplex PCR reads through MiXCR, one entry per CDR3 protein. The data contain over 90,000 distinct CDR3 sequences, 45% to 50% of them singletons. The sequenced sample consisted of blood. These receptors originate from a man in his forties or fifties with Graves' hyperthyroidism. The CDR3 runs from the conserved cysteine through the conserved F or W. The D gene is left open where the match is weak. Part of the rows lack a size; the others show once, few, many or a class for expanded clones.

j_gene: TRBJ2-1
abundance: many
v_gene: TRBV5-1
d_gene: TRBD2
CDR3aa: CASGPTSGSYNEQFF
CDR3nt: TGCGCCAGCGGGCCGACTAGCGGCTCCTACAATGAGCAGTTCTTC

j_gene: TRBJ2-3
abundance: .
v_gene: TRBV19
d_gene: .
CDR3aa: CASSIGGVDTQYF
CDR3nt: TGTGCCAGTAGTATAGGGGGCGTTGATACGCAGTATTTT

j_gene: TRBJ2-5
abundance: many
v_gene: TRBV6-1
d_gene: .
CDR3aa: CASTQRIGGRQETQYF
CDR3nt: TGTGCCAGCACTCAACGTATCGGGGGTCGCCAAGAGACCCAGTACTTC

j_gene: TRBJ2-5
abundance: .
v_gene: TRBV15
d_gene: .
CDR3aa: CATDAYGGETQYF
CDR3nt: TGTGCCACCGACGCGTATGGTGGAGAGACCCAGTACTTC

j_gene: TRBJ2-2
abundance: many
v_gene: TRBV5-6
d_gene: .
CDR3aa: CASSLHLTLPTGELFF
CDR3nt: TGTGCCAGCAGCTTGCATTTGACTCTCCCAACCGGGGAGCTGTTTTTT

j_gene: TRBJ1-4
abundance: .
v_gene: TRBV7-2
d_gene: .
CDR3aa: CASSLRGNGKLFF
CDR3nt: TGTGCCAGCAGCCTGCGCGGCAATGGAAAACTGTTTTTT

j_gene: TRBJ2-7
abundance: many
v_gene: TRBV19
d_gene: TRBD1
CDR3aa: CASSIGTGGTYEQYF
CDR3nt: TGTGCCAGTAGTATCGGGACAGGAGGGACCTACGAGCAGTACTTC

j_gene: TRBJ2-3
abundance: many
v_gene: TRBV6-1
d_gene: .
CDR3aa: CASNVQGTDTQYF
CDR3nt: TGTGCCAGCAACGTTCAGGGCACAGATACGCAGTATTTT

j_gene: TRBJ1-2
abundance: many
v_gene: TRBV3-1
d_gene: TRBD1
CDR3aa: CASSQDDRDYGYTF
CDR3nt: TGTGCCAGCAGCCAAGATGACAGGGACTATGGCTACACCTTC

j_gene: TRBJ2-5
abundance: .
v_gene: TRBV7-9
d_gene: .
CDR3aa: CASGDETQYF
CDR3nt: TGTGCCAGCGGTGACGAGACCCAGTACTTC

j_gene: TRBJ2-7
abundance: many
v_gene: TRBV6-2/TRBV6-3
d_gene: .
CDR3aa: CASSYNRFPYEQYF
CDR3nt: TGTGCCAGCAGTTACAATCGGTTTCCCTACGAGCAGTACTTC

j_gene: TRBJ2-1
abundance: once
v_gene: TRBV7-8
d_gene: .
CDR3aa: CASSLDGAGSNEQFF
CDR3nt: TGTGCCAGCAGCCTAGATGGTGCAGGGAGCAATGAGCAGTTCTTC

j_gene: TRBJ2-7
abundance: many
v_gene: TRBV7-2
d_gene: .
CDR3aa: CASSFGPGASYEQYF
CDR3nt: TGTGCCAGCAGCTTTGGCCCAGGGGCCTCCTACGAGCAGTACTTC

j_gene: TRBJ2-1
abundance: many
v_gene: TRBV7-9
d_gene: .
CDR3aa: CASSPRTGRSGDNEQFF
CDR3nt: TGTGCCAGCAGCCCCAGGACAGGGAGGAGCGGGGACAATGAGCAGTTCTTC

j_gene: TRBJ1-4
abundance: .
v_gene: TRBV24-1
d_gene: .
CDR3aa: CATSDLNSAPLEKLFF
CDR3nt: TGTGCCACCAGTGATTTGAACAGTGCGCCTCTGGAAAAACTGTTTTTT

j_gene: TRBJ1-1
abundance: many
v_gene: TRBV5-1
d_gene: .
CDR3aa: CASSLAGDGYNTEAFF
CDR3nt: TGCGCCAGCAGCTTGGCGGGGGACGGCTATAACACTGAAGCTTTCTTT

j_gene: TRBJ1-1
abundance: .
v_gene: TRBV7-3
d_gene: .
CDR3aa: CASSPGPENTEAFF
CDR3nt: TGTGCCAGCAGCCCAGGACCGGAGAACACTGAAGCTTTCTTT

j_gene: TRBJ2-5
abundance: .
v_gene: TRBV20-1
d_gene: TRBD2
CDR3aa: CSASRLAGGRETQYF
CDR3nt: TGCAGTGCTAGTCGACTAGCGGGGGGTAGAGAGACCCAGTACTTC

j_gene: TRBJ2-7
abundance: .
v_gene: TRBV20-1
d_gene: TRBD1
CDR3aa: CSAGGQGISYEQYF
CDR3nt: TGCAGTGCAGGGGGACAGGGGATATCCTACGAGCAATACTTC

j_gene: TRBJ2-1
abundance: .
v_gene: TRBV7-2
d_gene: TRBD2
CDR3aa: CATGVAGAPSNNEQFF
CDR3nt: TGTGCCACCGGGGTAGCGGGGGCCCCCTCAAACAATGAGCAGTTCTTC

j_gene: TRBJ1-1
abundance: .
v_gene: TRBV5-1
d_gene: .
CDR3aa: CASSVRVNTEAFF
CDR3nt: TGCGCCAGCAGTGTGAGGGTGAACACTGAAGCTTTCTTT

j_gene: TRBJ1-2
abundance: .
v_gene: TRBV15
d_gene: .
CDR3aa: CATSGSVTLYGYTF
CDR3nt: TGTGCCACCAGCGGGTCCGTGACGCTCTATGGCTACACCTTC

j_gene: TRBJ2-5
abundance: many
v_gene: TRBV20-1
d_gene: .
CDR3aa: CSAALGGKGETQYF
CDR3nt: TGCAGTGCTGCGCTTGGCGGGAAGGGGGAGACCCAGTACTTC

j_gene: TRBJ1-5
abundance: .
v_gene: TRBV9
d_gene: .
CDR3aa: CASSVTGDQETQHF
CDR3nt: TGTGCCAGCAGCGTAACGGGGGACCAAGAGACCCAGCATTTT

j_gene: TRBJ2-2
abundance: .
v_gene: TRBV25-1
d_gene: TRBD1
CDR3aa: CASSVGTGGSTGELFF
CDR3nt: TGTGCCAGCAGTGTGGGGACAGGGGGAAGCACCGGGGAGCTGTTTTTT

j_gene: TRBJ2-1
abundance: .
v_gene: TRBV2
d_gene: TRBD2
CDR3aa: CASSLAGAYSEQFF
CDR3nt: TGTGCCAGCAGCCTAGCGGGAGCCTACAGTGAGCAGTTCTTC

j_gene: TRBJ1-2
abundance: .
v_gene: TRBV7-3
d_gene: .
CDR3aa: CASSLRDSPYGYTF
CDR3nt: TGTGCCAGCAGCTTAAGGGACTCGCCCTATGGCTACACCTTC

j_gene: TRBJ2-2
abundance: many
v_gene: TRBV7-9
d_gene: TRBD1
CDR3aa: CASSLGTGVTGELFF
CDR3nt: TGTGCCAGCAGCCTAGGGACAGGGGTCACCGGGGAGCTGTTTTTT

j_gene: TRBJ1-2
abundance: many
v_gene: TRBV6-5
d_gene: TRBD1
CDR3aa: CASSQDRRGGYTF
CDR3nt: TGTGCCAGCAGCCAGGACAGGAGAGGTGGCTACACCTTC

j_gene: TRBJ1-2
abundance: .
v_gene: TRBV2
d_gene: .
CDR3aa: CASSSKGGSYGYTF
CDR3nt: TGTGCCAGCAGTTCAAAGGGGGGCAGTTATGGCTACACCTTC

j_gene: TRBJ2-3
abundance: many
v_gene: TRBV19
d_gene: .
CDR3aa: CASSIAGRSTDTQYF
CDR3nt: TGTGCCAGTAGTATAGCGGGAAGATCCACAGATACGCAGTATTTT

j_gene: TRBJ2-7
abundance: many
v_gene: TRBV9
d_gene: .
CDR3aa: CASSRTGSTYEQYF
CDR3nt: TGTGCCAGCAGCCGGACGGGATCAACCTACGAGCAGTACTTC

j_gene: TRBJ2-3
abundance: many
v_gene: TRBV29-1
d_gene: .
CDR3aa: CSVEGGFADTQYF
CDR3nt: TGCAGCGTTGAAGGGGGATTCGCAGATACGCAGTATTTT

j_gene: TRBJ2-5
abundance: .
v_gene: TRBV7-2
d_gene: .
CDR3aa: CASSLAVLGKETQYF
CDR3nt: TGTGCCAGCAGCTTGGCGGTTCTCGGGAAAGAGACCCAGTACTTC

j_gene: TRBJ2-5
abundance: many
v_gene: TRBV10-1
d_gene: .
CDR3aa: CASSESFGPRDGTQYF
CDR3nt: TGCGCCAGCAGTGAGTCGTTCGGTCCCAGGGATGGGACCCAGTACTTC

j_gene: TRBJ2-3
abundance: many
v_gene: TRBV29-1
d_gene: .
CDR3aa: CMTDTDTQYF
CDR3nt: TGCATGACAGACACAGATACGCAGTATTTT

j_gene: TRBJ2-1
abundance: many
v_gene: TRBV6-5
d_gene: TRBD1
CDR3aa: CASRLDRGSYNEQFF
CDR3nt: TGTGCCAGCAGACTCGACAGGGGGTCCTACAATGAGCAGTTCTTC

j_gene: TRBJ2-7
abundance: .
v_gene: TRBV20-1
d_gene: .
CDR3aa: CSALRTATYEQYF
CDR3nt: TGCAGTGCTCTACGCACAGCTACATACGAGCAGTACTTC

j_gene: TRBJ2-7
abundance: .
v_gene: TRBV7-7
d_gene: .
CDR3aa: CASSLGTGLSYEQYF
CDR3nt: TGTGCTAGCAGCCTCGGGACCGGGTTATCCTACGAGCAGTACTTC

j_gene: TRBJ1-6
abundance: many
v_gene: TRBV9
d_gene: .
CDR3aa: CASSVQGENSPLHF
CDR3nt: TGTGCCAGCAGCGTTCAAGGGGAAAATTCACCCCTCCACTTT

j_gene: TRBJ2-1
abundance: many
v_gene: TRBV20-1
d_gene: .
CDR3aa: CSAPTSRGMNEQFF
CDR3nt: TGCAGTGCCCCAACTAGCAGGGGTATGAATGAGCAGTTCTTC

j_gene: TRBJ2-7
abundance: many
v_gene: TRBV7-2
d_gene: .
CDR3aa: CASSWQGFSYEQYF
CDR3nt: TGTGCCAGCAGCTGGCAGGGATTCTCCTACGAGCAGTACTTC

j_gene: TRBJ1-6
abundance: few
v_gene: TRBV15
d_gene: .
CDR3aa: CATSRDRSSGAPMSPLHF
CDR3nt: TGTGCCACCAGCAGAGATCGGAGCTCTGGGGCCCCGATGTCACCCCTCCACTTT

j_gene: TRBJ1-1
abundance: .
v_gene: TRBV7-2
d_gene: .
CDR3aa: CASSSGGAGNTEAFF
CDR3nt: TGTGCCAGCAGCTCGGGGGGCGCGGGGAACACTGAAGCTTTCTTT

j_gene: TRBJ1-4
abundance: many
v_gene: TRBV15
d_gene: .
CDR3aa: CATSTYTGTAEKLFF
CDR3nt: TGTGCCACCAGCACCTATACCGGGACCGCCGAAAAACTGTTTTTT

j_gene: TRBJ2-6
abundance: many
v_gene: TRBV15
d_gene: .
CDR3aa: CATSPEGRGSGANVLTF
CDR3nt: TGTGCCACCAGCCCAGAGGGTCGGGGCTCTGGGGCCAACGTCCTGACTTTC

j_gene: TRBJ1-6
abundance: .
v_gene: TRBV10-3
d_gene: .
CDR3aa: CAISELPSNGGPLHF
CDR3nt: TGTGCCATCAGTGAGCTCCCCTCGAACGGCGGACCCCTCCACTTT

j_gene: TRBJ2-7
abundance: many
v_gene: TRBV20-1
d_gene: .
CDR3aa: CSAFSIQGATYEQYF
CDR3nt: TGCAGTGCTTTCTCGATACAGGGAGCTACCTACGAGCAGTACTTC

j_gene: TRBJ2-1
abundance: .
v_gene: TRBV25-1
d_gene: .
CDR3aa: CASSALPYASAESSYNEQFF
CDR3nt: TGTGCCAGCAGCGCCTTGCCCTATGCTAGCGCGGAGAGCTCCTACAATGAGCAGTTCTTC

j_gene: TRBJ2-2
abundance: .
v_gene: TRBV7-3
d_gene: .
CDR3aa: CASSLMGTGELFF
CDR3nt: TGTGCCAGCAGCTTGATGGGGACCGGGGAGCTGTTTTTT